This TCR beta chain was captured in a study of metastatic and nonmetastatic thyroid tumors. Across the study: Both malignant and benign thyroid patients supplied peripheral blood and tumor or nodule tissue samples, across which the repertoires of these patients were then compared. Overall study findings and caveats: Across blood and tumor, TCR beta diversity in malignant thyroid tumors was reportedly significantly higher than in benign nodules.

The V gene lost 3 bases and the J gene lost 1 base, with 10 bases spanning the gap. Germline CDR1 SNHLY, CDR2 FYNNEI. The CDR3 length is 14 residues. No treatment of any kind had been given to any patient before thyroid surgery. This clone was seen repeatedly, ten times or more. Its antigen is still unknown. As handled by the study authors: It was from CDR3 differences across clinicopathological groups that a distant-metastasis classifier for papillary thyroid cancer was built. TCRdb re-called the PCR reads through MiXCR. TCRdb, rather than the study authors, made the V and J calls. This table holds under 95,000 clones, 8.6% found once.

This receptor was identified in a female donor with papillary thyroid cancer or a benign thyroid nodule (not recorded which). Some clones in this sample may be carry-over from other donors' samples. Sequenced material: blood. The chain links TRBV2 to TRBJ2-7, with D unresolved. The CDR3 sequence is CASSERTTSYEQYF. Written as DNA, the CDR3 is TGTGCCAGCAGTGAGCGGACGACTTCCTACGAGCAGTACTTC.